This T cell receptor (beta chain) was documented in a study of shared clonotypes between healthy human individuals. Note on this clone: Its antigen is not known.

Both subsets, CD45RA+ naive and CD45RA-negative memory, were split from the CD4+ cells. Sequencing was performed with immunoSEQ multiplex PCR; in TCRdb, only in-frame clones are kept and a portion is missing. Of about 2.4 million clones in the sample, over 85% were seen once. Regarding the study as a whole: A reduction in generation probabilities was seen for non-shared clonotypes relative to those shared by all four donors. Limited genetic and exposure-history diversity came from having few donors. A handful of donors had about 5.1% of their naive CD4 clonotypes in common.

The sequenced sample consisted of naive CD4+ T cells sorted from blood. As for subset: CD45RA+ positively selected. The receptor's source is a young man in good health.

CDR3 coding DNA: TGTGCCAGCTCACCACTTCAGGGTTCTAATGAAAAACTGTTTTTT. Its protein product is CASSPLQGSNEKLFF. This chain uses TRBV18 with TRBJ1-4, with a weak D call TRBD1 (5 bases). The germline gives CDR1 KGHSH, CDR2 LQKENI. This CDR3 region has 15 residues. V shed 1 base and J shed 3 bases, with 9 bases lying between them.